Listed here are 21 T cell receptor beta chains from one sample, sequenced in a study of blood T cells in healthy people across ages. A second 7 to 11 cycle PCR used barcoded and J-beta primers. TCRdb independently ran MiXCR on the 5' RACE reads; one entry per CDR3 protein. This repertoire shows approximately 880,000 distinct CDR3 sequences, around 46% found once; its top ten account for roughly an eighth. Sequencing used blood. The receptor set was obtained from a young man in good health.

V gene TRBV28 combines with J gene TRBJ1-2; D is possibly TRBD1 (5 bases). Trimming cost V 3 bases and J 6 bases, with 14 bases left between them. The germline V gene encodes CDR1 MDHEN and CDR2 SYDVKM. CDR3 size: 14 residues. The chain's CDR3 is CASSLGRGTDGYTF. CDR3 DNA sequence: TGTGCCAGCAGTTTGGGTAGGGGCACCGATGGCTACACCTTC.

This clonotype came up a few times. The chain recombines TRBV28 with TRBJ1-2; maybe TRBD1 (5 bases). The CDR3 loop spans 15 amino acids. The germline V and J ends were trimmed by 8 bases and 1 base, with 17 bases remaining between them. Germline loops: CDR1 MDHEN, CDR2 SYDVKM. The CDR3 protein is CASVPRAGGNYGYTF. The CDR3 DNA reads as TGTGCCAGCGTTCCCAGGGCGGGGGGTAACTATGGCTACACCTTC.

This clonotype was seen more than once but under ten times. For the CDR3, the DNA is TGTGCCAGCAGTTACATGGGGAGCTCCTACGAGCAGTACTTC. Protein: CASSYMGSSYEQYF. V gene TRBV6-2 or TRBV6-3 combines with J gene TRBJ2-7, with D perhaps matching TRBD2 (5 bases). Trimming pared 2 bases from V and 0 bases from J, leaving 8 bases between. CDR3 length equals 14 residues. CDR1 and CDR2 from the germline V gene are MNHEY and SVGEGT.

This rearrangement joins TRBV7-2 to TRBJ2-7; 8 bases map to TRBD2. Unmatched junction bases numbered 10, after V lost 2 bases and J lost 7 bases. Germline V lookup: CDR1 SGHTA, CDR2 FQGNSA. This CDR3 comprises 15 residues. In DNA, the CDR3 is TGTGCCAGCAGCTTACGGGGGGGCGTAATCAATGAGCAGTACTTC. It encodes CASSLRGGVINEQYF. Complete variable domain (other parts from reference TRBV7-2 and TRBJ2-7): GAGVSQSPSNKVTEKGKDVELRCDPISGHTALYWYRQSLGQGLEFLIYFQGNSAPDKSGLPSDRFSAERTGGSVSTLTIQRTQQEDSAVYLCASSLRGGVINEQYFGPGTRLTVT.

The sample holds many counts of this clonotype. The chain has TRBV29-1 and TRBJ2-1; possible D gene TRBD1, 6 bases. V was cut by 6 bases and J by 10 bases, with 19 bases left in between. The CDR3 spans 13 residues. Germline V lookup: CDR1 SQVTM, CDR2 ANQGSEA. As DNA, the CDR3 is TGCAGCGTCTCCGAAGGGGGTCTCCGGGAGCAGTTCTTC. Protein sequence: CSVSEGGLREQFF.

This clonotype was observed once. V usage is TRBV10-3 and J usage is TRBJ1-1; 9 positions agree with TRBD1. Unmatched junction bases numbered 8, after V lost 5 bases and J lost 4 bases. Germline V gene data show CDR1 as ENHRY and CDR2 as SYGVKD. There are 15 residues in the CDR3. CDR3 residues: CAISPGTGFGTEAFF. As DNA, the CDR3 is TGTGCCATCAGTCCCGGGACAGGGTTCGGCACTGAAGCTTTCTTT.

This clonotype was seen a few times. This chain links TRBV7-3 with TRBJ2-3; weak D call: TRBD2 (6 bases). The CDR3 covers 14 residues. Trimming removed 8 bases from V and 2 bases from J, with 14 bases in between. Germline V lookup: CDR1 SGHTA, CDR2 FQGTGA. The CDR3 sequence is CASARDSNTDTQYF. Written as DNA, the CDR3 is TGTGCCAGCGCACGGGACTCCAACACAGATACGCAGTATTTT. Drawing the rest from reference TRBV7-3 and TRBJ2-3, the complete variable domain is GAGVSQTPSNKVTEKGKYVELRCDPISGHTALYWYRQSLGQGPEFLIYFQGTGAADDSGLPNDRFFAVRPEGSVSTLKIQRTERGDSAVYLCASARDSNTDTQYFGPGTRLTVL.

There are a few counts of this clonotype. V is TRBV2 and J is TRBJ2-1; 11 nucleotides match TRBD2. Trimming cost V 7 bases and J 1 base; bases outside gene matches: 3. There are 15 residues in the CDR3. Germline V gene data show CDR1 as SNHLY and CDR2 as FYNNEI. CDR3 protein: CASKLAGDSYNEQFF. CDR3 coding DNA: TGTGCCAGCAAACTAGCGGGGGATTCCTACAATGAGCAGTTCTTC.

CDR3 protein: CSAREGRGPLAKNIQYF. CDR3 in DNA: TGCAGTGCTAGAGAGGGGCGGGGCCCCTTAGCCAAAAACATTCAGTACTTC. The chain combines TRBV20-1 with TRBJ2-4; perhaps TRBD2 as D (6 bases). Germline values: CDR1 DFQATT, CDR2 SNEGSKA (reference sequence). This CDR3 is 17 amino acids long. V was clipped by 0 bases and J by 0 bases, with 15 bases between them.

The CDR3 DNA is TGCAGCGTTGGGGGCGGTCCAGATACGCAGTATTTT. This codes for CSVGGGPDTQYF. This rearrangement joins TRBV29-1 to TRBJ2-3; perhaps TRBD1 as D (5 bases). The V gene's germline CDR1 is SQVTM and CDR2 ANQGSEA. The V gene lost 4 bases and the J gene lost 4 bases, with 9 bases spanning the gap. The CDR3 is made up of 12 amino acids.

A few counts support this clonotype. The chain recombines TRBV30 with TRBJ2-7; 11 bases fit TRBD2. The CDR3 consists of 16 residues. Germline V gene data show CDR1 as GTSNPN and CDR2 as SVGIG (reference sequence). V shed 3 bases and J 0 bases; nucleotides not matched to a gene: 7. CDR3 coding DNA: TGTGCCTGGAGCCAGGGACTAGCGGCTTTCTCCTACGAGCAGTACTTC. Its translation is CAWSQGLAAFSYEQYF.

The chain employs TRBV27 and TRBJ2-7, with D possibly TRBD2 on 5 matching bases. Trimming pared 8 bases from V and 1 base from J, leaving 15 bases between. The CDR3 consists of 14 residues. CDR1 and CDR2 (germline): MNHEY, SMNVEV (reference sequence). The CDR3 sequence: CASSWRGGSYEQYF. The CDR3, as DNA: TGTGCCAGCTCTTGGCGCGGCGGGTCCTACGAGCAGTACTTC.

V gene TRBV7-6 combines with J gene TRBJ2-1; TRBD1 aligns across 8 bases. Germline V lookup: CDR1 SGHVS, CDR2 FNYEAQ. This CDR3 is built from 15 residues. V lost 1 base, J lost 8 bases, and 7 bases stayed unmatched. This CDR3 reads CASSLGRTGSDEQFF. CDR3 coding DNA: TGTGCCAGCAGCTTAGGGAGGACAGGGAGCGATGAGCAGTTCTTC.

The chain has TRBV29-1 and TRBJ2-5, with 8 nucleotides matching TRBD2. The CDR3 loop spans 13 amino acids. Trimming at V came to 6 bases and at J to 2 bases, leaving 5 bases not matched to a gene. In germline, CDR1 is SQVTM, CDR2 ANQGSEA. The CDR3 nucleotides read TGCAGCGTATGCGTAGCGGGGCAAGAGACCCAGTACTTC. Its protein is CSVCVAGQETQYF.

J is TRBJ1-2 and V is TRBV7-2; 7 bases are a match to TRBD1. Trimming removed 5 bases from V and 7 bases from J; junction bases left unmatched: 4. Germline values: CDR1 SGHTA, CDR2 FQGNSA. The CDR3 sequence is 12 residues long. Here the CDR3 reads CASSIRTGGYTF. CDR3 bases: TGTGCCAGCAGCATTCGGACAGGTGGCTACACCTTC.

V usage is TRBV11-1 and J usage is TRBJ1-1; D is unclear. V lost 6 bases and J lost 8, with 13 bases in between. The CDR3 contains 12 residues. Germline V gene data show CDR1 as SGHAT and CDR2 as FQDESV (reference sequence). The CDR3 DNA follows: TGTGCCAGCAGATCCCAATTGCTGGAAGCTTTCTTT. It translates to CASRSQLLEAFF. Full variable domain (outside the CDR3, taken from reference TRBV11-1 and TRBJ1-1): EAEVAQSPRYKITEKSQAVAFWCDPISGHATLYWYRQILGQGPELLVQFQDESVVDDSQLPKDRFSAERLKGVDSTLKIQPAELGDSAMYLCASRSQLLEAFFGQGTRLTVV.

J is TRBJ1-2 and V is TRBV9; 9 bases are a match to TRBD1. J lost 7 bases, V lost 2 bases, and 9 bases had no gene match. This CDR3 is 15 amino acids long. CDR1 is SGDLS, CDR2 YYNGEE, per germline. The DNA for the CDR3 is TGTGCCAGCAGCGTGGAGGGGACAGGGAGCGGTGGCTACACCTTC. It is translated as CASSVEGTGSGGYTF. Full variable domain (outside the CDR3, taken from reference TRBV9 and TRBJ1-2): DSGVTQTPKHLITATGQRVTLRCSPRSGDLSVYWYQQSLDQGLQFLIQYYNGEERAKGNILERFSAQQFPDLHSELNLSSLELGDSALYFCASSVEGTGSGGYTFGSGTRLTVV.

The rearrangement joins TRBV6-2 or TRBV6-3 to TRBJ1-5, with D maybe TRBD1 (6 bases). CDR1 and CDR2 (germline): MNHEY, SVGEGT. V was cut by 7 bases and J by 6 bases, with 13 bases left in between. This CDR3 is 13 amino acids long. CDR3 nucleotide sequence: TGTGCCAGCACCGGACAGTCGGTTCAGCCCCAGCATTTT. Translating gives CASTGQSVQPQHF.

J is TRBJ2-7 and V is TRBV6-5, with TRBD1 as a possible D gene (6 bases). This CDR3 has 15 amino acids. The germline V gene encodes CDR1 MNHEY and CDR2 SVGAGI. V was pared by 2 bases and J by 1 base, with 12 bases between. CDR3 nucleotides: TGTGCCAGCAGTTACCTCCAGGGGAGATCCTACGAGCAGTACTTC. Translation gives CASSYLQGRSYEQYF.

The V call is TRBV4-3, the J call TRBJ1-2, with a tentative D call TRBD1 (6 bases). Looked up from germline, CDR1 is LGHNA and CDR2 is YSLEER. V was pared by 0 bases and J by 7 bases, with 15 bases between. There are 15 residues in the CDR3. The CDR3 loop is CASSQDWAGEGGYTF. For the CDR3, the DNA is TGCGCCAGCAGCCAAGACTGGGCAGGGGAGGGTGGCTACACCTTC.

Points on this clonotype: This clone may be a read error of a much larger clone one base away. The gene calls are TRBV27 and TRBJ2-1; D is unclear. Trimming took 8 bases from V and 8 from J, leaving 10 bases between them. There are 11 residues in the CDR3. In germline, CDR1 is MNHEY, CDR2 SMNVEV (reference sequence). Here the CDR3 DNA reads TGTGCCAGCGGCTTAGCCCATGAGCAGTTCTTC. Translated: CASGLAHEQFF.